One TCR beta chain is described in this entry. The antigen remains unidentified. TCRdb's table, derived via immunoSEQ multiplex PCR, lists solely in-frame clones and lacks some. Among hundreds of thousands of clones listed, 85% to 95% were seen once. The data originate from a study of T cell responses to AZD1222 COVID-19 vaccine. The CDR3 extends over 14 amino acids. The germline gives CDR1 ENHRY, CDR2 SYGVKD. V shed 3 bases, J shed 4 bases, and the junction held 5 bases outside the gene matches. Broader study findings: Clonal diversity was possibly underestimated, and the donors were mostly white British, with more females. Within unmutated variant regions lay the reported targets of nearly half of spike-specific TCRs.

The sequence derives from an adult in good health. The chain combines TRBV10-3 with TRBJ1-2; 7 positions match TRBD1. The source material was peripheral blood, sampled on day 0 of MenACWY control vaccination. The CDR3 here is CAISDHTGVYGYTF. CDR3 nucleotides: TGTGCCATCAGTGATCACACAGGGGTCTATGGCTACACCTTC.